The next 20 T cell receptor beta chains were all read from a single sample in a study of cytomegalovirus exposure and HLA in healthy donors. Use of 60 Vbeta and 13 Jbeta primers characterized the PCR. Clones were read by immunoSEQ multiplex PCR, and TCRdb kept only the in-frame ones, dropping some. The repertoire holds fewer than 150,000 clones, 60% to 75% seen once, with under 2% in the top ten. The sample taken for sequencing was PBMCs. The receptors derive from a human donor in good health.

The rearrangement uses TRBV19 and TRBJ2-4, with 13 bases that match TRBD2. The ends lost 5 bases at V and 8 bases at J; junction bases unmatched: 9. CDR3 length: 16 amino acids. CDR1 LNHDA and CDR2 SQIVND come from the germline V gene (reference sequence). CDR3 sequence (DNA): TGTGCCAGTAGTCCTCGGACTAGCGGGAGAGTGGACATTCAGTACTTC. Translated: CASSPRTSGRVDIQYF.

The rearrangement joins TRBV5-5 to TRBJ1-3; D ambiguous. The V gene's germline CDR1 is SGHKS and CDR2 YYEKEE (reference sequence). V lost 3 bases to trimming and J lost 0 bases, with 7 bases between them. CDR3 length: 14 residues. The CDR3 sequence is CASSWRISGNTIYF. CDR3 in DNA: TGTGCCAGCAGCTGGAGGATCTCTGGAAACACCATATATTTT.

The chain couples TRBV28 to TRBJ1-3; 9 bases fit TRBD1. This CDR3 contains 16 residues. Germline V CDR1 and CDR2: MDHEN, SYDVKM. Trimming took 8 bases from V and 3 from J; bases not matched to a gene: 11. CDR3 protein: CASASGTGFYGNTIYF. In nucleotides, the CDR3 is TGTGCCAGCGCCTCCGGGACAGGGTTTTATGGAAACACCATATATTTT.

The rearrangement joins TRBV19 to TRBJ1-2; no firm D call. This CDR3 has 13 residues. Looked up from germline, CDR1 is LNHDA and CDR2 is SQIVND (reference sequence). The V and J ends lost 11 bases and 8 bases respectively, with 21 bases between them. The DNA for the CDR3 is TGTGCCGGTTGGGAATCGAGAACGGGAGGCTACACCTTC. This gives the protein CAGWESRTGGYTF.

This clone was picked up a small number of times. The CDR3 loop is CASTPSGSRSYEQYF. The CDR3 DNA follows: TGTGCCAGCACCCCCAGCGGGAGTCGGTCCTACGAGCAGTACTTC. The chain is built from TRBV28 and TRBJ2-7; 8 nucleotides line up with TRBD2. The CDR3 runs to 15 residues. With 7 bases clipped from V and 1 base from J, the junction kept 9 bases outside the gene matches. Germline CDR1 and CDR2: MDHEN and SYDVKM.

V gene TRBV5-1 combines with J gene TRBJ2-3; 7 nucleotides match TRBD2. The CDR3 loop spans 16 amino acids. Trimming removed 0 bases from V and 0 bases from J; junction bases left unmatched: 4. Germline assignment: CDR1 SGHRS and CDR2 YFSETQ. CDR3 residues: CASSLGLAVSTDTQYF. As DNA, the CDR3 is TGCGCCAGCAGCTTGGGGCTAGCGGTTAGCACAGATACGCAGTATTTT.

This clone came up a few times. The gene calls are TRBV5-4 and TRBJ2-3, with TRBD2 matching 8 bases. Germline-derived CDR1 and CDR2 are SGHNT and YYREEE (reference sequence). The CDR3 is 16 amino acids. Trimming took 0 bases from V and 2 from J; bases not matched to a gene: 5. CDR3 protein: CASSLGTGGDTDTQYF. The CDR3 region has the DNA TGTGCCAGCAGCTTGGGAACGGGAGGGGACACAGATACGCAGTATTTT.

For the CDR3, the DNA is TGTGCCAGCAGCGTCGCCCGGTCCTCACCCCTCGGGGCCAACGTCCTGACTTTC. Its protein is CASSVARSSPLGANVLTF. V usage is TRBV9 and J usage is TRBJ2-6; D not certain. The CDR3 covers 18 residues. Trimming shortened V by 2 bases and J by 4 bases, and 19 bases separated the two germline ends. Germline CDR1 SGDLS, CDR2 YYNGEE.

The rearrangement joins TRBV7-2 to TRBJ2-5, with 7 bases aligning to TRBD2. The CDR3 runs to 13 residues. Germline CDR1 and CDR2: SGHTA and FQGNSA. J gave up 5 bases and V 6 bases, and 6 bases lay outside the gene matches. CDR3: CASSGRARETQYF. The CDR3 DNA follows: TGTGCCAGCAGTGGGAGGGCCCGGGAGACCCAGTACTTC.

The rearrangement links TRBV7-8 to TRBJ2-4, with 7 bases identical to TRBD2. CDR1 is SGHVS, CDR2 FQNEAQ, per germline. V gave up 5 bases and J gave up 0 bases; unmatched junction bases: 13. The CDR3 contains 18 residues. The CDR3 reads CASSPSPLGGLAKNIQYF. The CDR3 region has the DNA TGTGCCAGCAGCCCCAGCCCCCTGGGGGGGTTAGCCAAAAACATTCAGTACTTC.

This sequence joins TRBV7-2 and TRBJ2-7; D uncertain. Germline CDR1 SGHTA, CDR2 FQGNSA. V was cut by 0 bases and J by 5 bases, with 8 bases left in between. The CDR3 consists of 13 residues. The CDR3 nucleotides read TGTGCCAGCAGCTTAGCGAGAGGTGACGAGCAGTACTTC. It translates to CASSLARGDEQYF.

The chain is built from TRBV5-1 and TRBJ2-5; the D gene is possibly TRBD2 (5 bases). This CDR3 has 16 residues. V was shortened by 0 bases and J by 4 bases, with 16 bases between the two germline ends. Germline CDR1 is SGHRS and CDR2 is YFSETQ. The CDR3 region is CASSLGQQTGGETQYF. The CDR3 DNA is TGCGCCAGCAGCTTGGGCCAGCAGACCGGAGGAGAGACCCAGTACTTC.

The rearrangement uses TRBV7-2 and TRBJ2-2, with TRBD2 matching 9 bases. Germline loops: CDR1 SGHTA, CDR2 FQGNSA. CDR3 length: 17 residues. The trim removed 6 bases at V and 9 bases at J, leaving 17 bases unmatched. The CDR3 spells CASSLMGGGRGGRELFF. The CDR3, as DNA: TGTGCCAGCAGTCTGATGGGTGGCGGGAGGGGGGGGAGGGAGCTGTTTTTT.

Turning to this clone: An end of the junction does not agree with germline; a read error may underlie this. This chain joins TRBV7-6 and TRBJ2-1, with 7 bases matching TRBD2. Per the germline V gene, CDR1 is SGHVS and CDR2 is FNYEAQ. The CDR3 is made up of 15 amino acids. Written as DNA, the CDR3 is TGTGCCAACAGCTTAGTCGGGGGGAGGTCGCATGAGCAGTTCTTC. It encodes CANSLVGGRSHEQFF.

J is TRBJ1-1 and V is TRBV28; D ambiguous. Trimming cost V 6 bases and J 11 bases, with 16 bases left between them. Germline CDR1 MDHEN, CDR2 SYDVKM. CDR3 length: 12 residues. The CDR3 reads CASSPVSGYAFF. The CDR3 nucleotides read TGTGCCAGCAGCCCTGTCTCAGGTTATGCTTTCTTT.

The CDR3 DNA reads as TGTGCCAGCACACGTTGGAGGCCAGGATCCTCTGGGGCCAACGTCCTGACTTTC. The encoded protein is CASTRWRPGSSGANVLTF. The chain couples TRBV7-9 to TRBJ2-6; possible D gene TRBD2, 5 bases. This CDR3 has 18 residues. Germline-derived CDR1 and CDR2 are SEHNR and FQNEAQ (reference sequence). V lost 7 bases and J lost 0, with 19 bases in between.

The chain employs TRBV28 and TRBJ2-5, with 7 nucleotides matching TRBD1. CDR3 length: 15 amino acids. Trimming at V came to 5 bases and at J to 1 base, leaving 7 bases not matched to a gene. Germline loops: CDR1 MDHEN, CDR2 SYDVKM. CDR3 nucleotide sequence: TGTGCCAGCAGTCCCCGAGGGGGCTTCCAAGAGACCCAGTACTTC. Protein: CASSPRGGFQETQYF.

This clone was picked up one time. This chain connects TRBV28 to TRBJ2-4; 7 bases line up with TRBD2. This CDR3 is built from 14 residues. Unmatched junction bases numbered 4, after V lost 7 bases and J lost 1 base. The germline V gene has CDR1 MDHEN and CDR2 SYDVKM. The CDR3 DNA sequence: TGTGCCAGCACGCAAGCGGGGGCCAAAAACATTCAGTACTTC. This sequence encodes CASTQAGAKNIQYF.

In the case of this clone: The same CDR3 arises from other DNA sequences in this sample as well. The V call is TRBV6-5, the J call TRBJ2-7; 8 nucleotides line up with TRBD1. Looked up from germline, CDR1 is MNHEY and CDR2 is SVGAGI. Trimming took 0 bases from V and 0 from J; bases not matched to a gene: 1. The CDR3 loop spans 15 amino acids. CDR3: CASSYSGTGSYEQYF. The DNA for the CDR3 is TGTGCCAGCAGTTACTCCGGGACAGGCTCCTACGAGCAGTACTTC.

The CDR3 DNA reads TGTGCCAGCTCACCCCCTAGTCACCAAGAGACCCAGTACTTC. Residues: CASSPPSHQETQYF. The chain carries TRBV18 and TRBJ2-5; D is unclear. Trimming took 3 bases from V and 0 from J, leaving 8 bases between them. CDR1 KGHSH and CDR2 LQKENI come from the germline V gene. The CDR3 covers 14 residues.